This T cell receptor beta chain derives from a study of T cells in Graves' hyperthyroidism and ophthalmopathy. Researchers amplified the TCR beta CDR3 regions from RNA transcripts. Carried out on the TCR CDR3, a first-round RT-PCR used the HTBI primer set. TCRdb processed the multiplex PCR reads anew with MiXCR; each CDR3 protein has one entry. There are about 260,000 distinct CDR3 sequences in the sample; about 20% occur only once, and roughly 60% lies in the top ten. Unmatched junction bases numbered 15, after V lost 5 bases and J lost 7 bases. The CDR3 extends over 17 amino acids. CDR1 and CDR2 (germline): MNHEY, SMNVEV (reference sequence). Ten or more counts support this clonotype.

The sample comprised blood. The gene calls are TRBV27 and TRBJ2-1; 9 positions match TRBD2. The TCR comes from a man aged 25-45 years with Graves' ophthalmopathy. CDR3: CASSQTFGSGRGNEQFF. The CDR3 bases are TGTGCCAGCAGTCAAACCTTTGGTAGCGGGAGAGGTAATGAGCAGTTCTTC.